Listed below are T cell receptor beta chains from one sample, sequenced in a study of regulatory T cells in long-lasting Graves disease. TCRdb called the multiplex PCR reads again in MiXCR, with one record for every CDR3 protein. The sample has about 290,000 distinct CDR3 sequences, 20% to 25% seen once. This specimen consisted of peripheral blood mononuclear cells (PBMCs), obtained when the disease was refractory, from a patient treated with antithyroid drugs. Receptor source: a female donor with Graves disease. The CDR3 runs from the conserved cysteine through the conserved F or W. A D gene is named only where the DNA matches it firmly. Expanded clones get a size class; other rows say once, few or many, or leave the size out.

j_call | cdr3_length | v_call | d_call | clone_size | cdr3_aa | cdr3_nt
TRBJ1-4 | 16 | TRBV6-1 | TRBD1 | many | CASSEALRTGREKLFF | TGTGCCAGCAGTGAAGCGCTGCGGACAGGGCGCGAAAAACTGTTTTTT
TRBJ2-2 | 16 | TRBV5-1 | TRBD2 | . | CASSLSGSPASGELFF | TGCGCCAGCAGCCTTAGCGGGAGCCCCGCATCCGGGGAGCTGTTTTTT
TRBJ1-2 | 14 | TRBV14 | . | . | CASSPGLNNYGYTF | TGTGCCAGCAGCCCCGGACTGAATAACTATGGCTACACCTTC
TRBJ2-5 | 13 | TRBV27 | . | . | CASMSVNQETQYF | TGTGCCAGCATGTCCGTTAACCAAGAGACCCAGTACTTC
TRBJ2-6 | 16 | TRBV24-1 | . | many | CATSETANSGANVLTF | TGTGCCACCAGTGAGACGGCCAACTCTGGGGCCAACGTCCTGACTTTC
TRBJ1-5 | 14 | TRBV20-1 | . | once | CSAKPGTANQPQHF | TGCAGTGCTAAACCCGGGACGGCAAATCAGCCCCAGCATTTT
TRBJ1-5 | 15 | TRBV7-2 | . | many | CASSLSGFSNQPQHF | TGTGCCAGCAGCTTATCTGGGTTCAGCAATCAGCCCCAGCATTTT
TRBJ2-5 | 18 | TRBV7-2 | TRBD1 | . | CASSQERTGGMVVETQYF | TGCGCCAGCAGCCAAGAAAGAACAGGGGGCATGGTCGTAGAGACCCAGTACTTC
TRBJ2-7 | 14 | TRBV7-2 | . | many | CASSSQGNGYEQYF | TGTGCCAGCAGCTCCCAGGGGAACGGTTACGAGCAGTACTTC
TRBJ1-1 | 13 | TRBV10-2 | . | few | CASSNEKNTEAFF | TGCGCCAGCAGTAACGAAAAGAACACTGAAGCTTTCTTT
TRBJ2-5 | 14 | TRBV29-1 | . | . | CSVEVADQQETQYF | TGCAGCGTTGAAGTAGCGGACCAACAAGAGACCCAGTACTTC
TRBJ1-6 | 14 | TRBV28 | . | few | CASSFGTFTSPLHF | TGTGCCAGCAGTTTTGGGACATTTACTTCACCCCTCCACTTT
TRBJ2-2 | 17 | TRBV11-2 | TRBD1 | many | CASSGARGTGYAGELFF | TGTGCCAGCAGCGGAGCCCGGGGGACAGGTTATGCCGGGGAGCTGTTTTTT
TRBJ2-1 | 15 | TRBV7-2 | TRBD1 | . | CASSPGTGTYNEQFF | TGTGCCAGCAGTCCCGGGACAGGAACCTACAATGAGCAGTTCTTC
TRBJ2-5 | 15 | TRBV20-1 | TRBD2 | . | CSALTSGRDQETQYF | TGCAGTGCGCTTACTAGCGGGAGGGACCAAGAGACCCAGTACTTC
TRBJ2-5 | 14 | TRBV7-2 | TRBD2 | many | CASSLSLAGETQYF | TGTGCCAGCAGCCTAAGCCTAGCGGGAGAGACCCAGTACTTC
TRBJ1-4 | 16 | TRBV18 | . | many | CASSPIKPATNEKLFF | TGTGCCAGCTCACCCATAAAGCCTGCAACTAATGAAAAACTGTTTTTT
TRBJ2-5 | 12 | TRBV29-1 | . | many | CSAGQPEETQYF | TGCAGCGCTGGACAGCCCGAGGAGACCCAGTACTTC
TRBJ2-2 | 14 | TRBV7-2 | . | . | CASSLEVNTGELFF | TGTGCCAGCAGCTTAGAAGTGAACACCGGGGAGCTGTTTTTT
TRBJ2-1 | 13 | TRBV5-1 | . | . | CASSLDIYYEQFF | TGCGCCAGCAGCTTGGACATTTACTATGAGCAGTTCTTC
TRBJ2-2 | 17 | TRBV4-3 | TRBD2 | . | CASSQEFLAGDAGELFF | TGCGCCAGCAGCCAAGAGTTCCTAGCGGGAGATGCCGGGGAGCTGTTTTTT
TRBJ2-1 | 16 | TRBV7-9 | TRBD2 | few | CASSPRTSGNYNEQFF | TGTGCCAGCAGTCCACGGACTAGCGGAAACTACAATGAGCAGTTCTTC
TRBJ1-1 | 17 | TRBV5-1 | TRBD1 | . | CASSLHPGGRGNTEAFF | TGCGCCAGCAGCTTGCACCCAGGGGGGAGGGGGAACACTGAAGCTTTCTTT
TRBJ1-3 | 17 | TRBV10-3 | . | many | CAIRTGLFIDSGNTIYF | TGTGCCATCAGGACAGGACTGTTCATTGATTCGGGAAACACCATATATTTT
TRBJ1-2 | 11 | TRBV20-1 | . | many | CSASPTSGYTF | TGCAGTGCTAGCCCTACCTCGGGCTACACCTTC
TRBJ2-7 | 13 | TRBV20-1 | TRBD2 | few | CSAGTSGVYEQYF | TGCAGTGCTGGGACTAGCGGGGTCTACGAGCAGTACTTC
TRBJ2-3 | 13 | TRBV12-3/TRBV12-4 | TRBD1 | . | CASSRQGSDTQYF | TGTGCCAGCAGTAGACAGGGTTCAGATACGCAGTATTTT
TRBJ1-2 | 12 | TRBV28 | TRBD1 | many | CASRTGRLGYTF | TGTGCCAGCAGGACAGGGCGTCTTGGCTACACCTTC
TRBJ1-2 | 14 | TRBV10-3 | . | many | CAISESAQIYGYTF | TGTGCCATCAGTGAGTCGGCACAGATCTATGGCTACACCTTC
TRBJ2-7 | 14 | TRBV28 | TRBD1 | . | CASSVTGQGNEQYF | TGTGCCAGCAGTGTCACGGGACAGGGCAACGAGCAGTACTTC
TRBJ1-2 | 13 | TRBV30 | . | many | CAWSRARNYGYTF | TGTGCCTGGAGCAGGGCCAGGAACTATGGCTACACCTTC
TRBJ2-7 | 14 | TRBV18 | . | few | CASSPADGVYEQYF | TGTGCCAGCTCCCCGGCGGATGGGGTCTACGAGCAGTACTTC
TRBJ2-4 | 16 | TRBV9 | TRBD2 | . | CASSKEAGLVGEAQYF | TGTGCCAGCAGTAAGGAAGCGGGACTAGTGGGAGAGGCCCAGTACTTC
TRBJ2-7 | 12 | TRBV4-3 | . | few | CASSQDGARQYF | TGCGCCAGCAGCCAAGATGGAGCACGCCAGTACTTC
TRBJ2-7 | 14 | TRBV13 | TRBD2 | . | CASSSTSGRHEQYF | TGTGCCAGCAGCTCTACTAGCGGGAGACACGAGCAGTACTTC
TRBJ1-5 | 14 | TRBV30 | . | few | CAWSGVRPNQPQHF | TGTGCCTGGAGTGGGGTGAGGCCCAATCAGCCCCAGCATTTT
TRBJ2-5 | 13 | TRBV6-5 | . | many | CASSSLGVETQYF | TGTGCCAGCAGTTCCCTTGGGGTCGAGACCCAGTACTTC
TRBJ2-5 | 12 | TRBV20-1 | TRBD1 | . | CSASGQVETQYF | TGCAGTGCTAGCGGACAGGTGGAGACCCAGTACTTC
TRBJ2-2 | 17 | TRBV27 | TRBD2 | few | CASSLTSGRDPTGELFF | TGTGCCAGCAGTTTAACAAGCGGGAGGGATCCCACCGGGGAGCTGTTTTTT
TRBJ2-2 | 17 | TRBV7-2 | TRBD1 | many | CASSLAGDRVGAGELFF | TGTGCCAGCAGCTTAGCGGGAGACAGGGTCGGGGCCGGGGAGCTGTTTTTT
TRBJ2-6 | 14 | TRBV2 | . | many | CASKESLGANVLTF | TGTGCCAGCAAGGAATCACTTGGGGCCAACGTCCTGACTTTC
TRBJ2-7 | 15 | TRBV7-6 | . | many | CASTSNPGLYYEQYF | TGTGCCAGCACCTCCAATCCAGGGCTCTACTACGAGCAGTACTTC
TRBJ2-7 | 14 | TRBV7-2 | TRBD2 | few | CASSLGLAVDEQYF | TGTGCCAGCAGCTTAGGACTAGCGGTGGACGAGCAGTACTTC
TRBJ1-2 | 14 | TRBV11-2 | . | many | CASSFTDRGQGYTF | TGTGCCAGCAGCTTTACGGACAGAGGTCAGGGCTACACCTTC
TRBJ2-7 | 15 | TRBV11-1 | TRBD1 | many | CASSPDRVSLYEQYF | TGTGCCAGCAGCCCCGACAGGGTATCCCTCTACGAGCAGTACTTC
TRBJ2-7 | 12 | TRBV7-2 | . | many | CASSSQRYEQYF | TGTGCCAGCAGCTCTCAGCGTTACGAGCAGTACTTC
TRBJ2-7 | 12 | TRBV6-2/TRBV6-3 | . | . | CASSEGRYEQYF | TGTGCCAGCAGTGAGGGAAGATACGAGCAGTACTTC